What follows are 29 T cell receptor beta chains derived from one specimen sequenced in a study of blood T cell repertoires in COVID-19. Libraries were prepared by immunoSEQ multiplex PCR; TCRdb keeps only in-frame clonotypes and omits some of them. The sample lists 200,000 or so clones, less than 90% seen once, with under 2.5% in the top ten. Material for sequencing was peripheral blood. The receptors stem from a man between 70 and 80 years old with active or convalescent COVID-19.

In this sample, this clone turned up a few times. The rearrangement uses TRBV7-2 and TRBJ2-1; D is possibly TRBD1 (6 bases). Trimming pared 5 bases from V and 4 bases from J, leaving 15 bases between. Germline CDR1 and CDR2: SGHTA and FQGNSA. This CDR3 is 15 amino acids long. The CDR3 spells CASSEVPTGYNEQFF. CDR3 nucleotide sequence: TGTGCCAGCAGCGAGGTCCCCACAGGGTACAATGAGCAGTTCTTC.

J is TRBJ2-5 and V is TRBV24-1; 14 bases line up with TRBD2. The CDR3 runs to 16 residues. The V gene's germline CDR1 is KGHDR and CDR2 SFDVKD. Germline trimming cut 3 bases from V and 3 bases from J; bases unmatched to any gene: 2. Here the CDR3 DNA reads TGTGCCACCAGTGATCCGACTAGCGGGGGGGAAGAGACCCAGTACTTC. It encodes CATSDPTSGGEETQYF.

The chain links TRBV27 to TRBJ2-2; D call uncertain. The CDR3 consists of 15 residues. The V end was cut by 0 bases, the J end by 1 base, with 6 bases between. The V gene's germline CDR1 is MNHEY and CDR2 SMNVEV (reference sequence). Here the CDR3 reads CASSLSTGNTGELFF. In DNA, the CDR3 is TGTGCCAGCAGTTTATCAACCGGGAACACCGGGGAGCTGTTTTTT.

CDR3 coding DNA: TGTGCCAGTAGTATAAGGGATCAGGGCACTGAAGCTTTCTTT. Translation gives CASSIRDQGTEAFF. V and J are TRBV19 and TRBJ1-1, with D possibly matching TRBD1 (5 bases). CDR1 and CDR2 (germline): LNHDA, SQIVND (reference sequence). Trimming removed 2 bases from V and 4 bases from J, with 11 bases in between. CDR3 size: 14 residues. Variable domain in full (rest from reference TRBV19 and TRBJ1-1): DGGITQSPKYLFRKEGQNVTLSCEQNLNHDAMYWYRQDPGQGLRLIYYSQIVNDFQKGDIAEGYSVSREKKESFPLTVTSAQKNPTAFYLCASSIRDQGTEAFFGQGTRLTVV.

This chain connects TRBV11-3 to TRBJ2-1; 11 bases align to TRBD1. V dropped 5 bases and J dropped 8; count of bases not matched to a gene: 8. From germline, CDR1 is SGHNT and CDR2 YENEEA. The CDR3 runs to 15 residues. The CDR3 protein is CASSPGQGAGDEQFF. The CDR3 bases are TGTGCCAGCAGCCCCGGACAGGGGGCAGGGGATGAGCAGTTCTTC.

The chain recombines TRBV10-3 with TRBJ2-1, with D unclear. Germline CDR1 and CDR2: ENHRY and SYGVKD. V dropped 0 bases and J dropped 10 bases, with 7 bases sitting between them. CDR3 length: 12 amino acids. The CDR3 DNA is TGTGCCATCAGTGAGTCTGTTCTAGAGCAGTTCTTC. Residues: CAISESVLEQFF.

This chain joins TRBV28 and TRBJ1-1; D perhaps matches TRBD1 (6 bases). The germline CDR1 and CDR2 sequences are MDHEN and SYDVKM. Trimming pared 5 bases from V and 4 bases from J, leaving 17 bases between. The CDR3 covers 15 residues. The CDR3 region is CASSLEGVTSTEAFF. The CDR3 coding sequence is TGTGCCAGCAGTCTAGAGGGGGTCACCAGCACTGAAGCTTTCTTT.

The chain's CDR3 is CASSFRTGNQPQHF. CDR3 DNA sequence: TGTGCCAGCAGCTTTCGGACAGGCAATCAGCCCCAGCATTTT. The chain uses TRBV5-6 and TRBJ1-5, with D possibly matching TRBD1 (6 bases). Germline CDR1 and CDR2: SGHDT and YYEEEE. CDR3 length: 14 residues. V lost 2 bases to trimming and J lost 2 bases, with 8 bases between them. Together with reference TRBV5-6 and TRBJ1-5, the CDR3 gives the full variable domain: DAGVTQSPTHLIKTRGQQVTLRCSPKSGHDTVSWYQQALGQGPQFIFQYYEEEERQRGNFPDRFSGHQFPNYSSELNVNALLLGDSALYLCASSFRTGNQPQHFGDGTRLSIL.

The chain carries TRBV3-1 (or the pseudogene TRBV3-2) and TRBJ2-7; TRBD2 is a possible D gene (5 bases). The germline V and J ends were trimmed by 4 bases and 6 bases, with 10 bases remaining between them. This CDR3 has 12 residues. In germline, CDR1 is LGHDT, CDR2 YNNKEL (reference sequence). CDR3 residues: CASSLTRREQYF. The CDR3 DNA reads as TGTGCCAGCAGCCTAACTAGGCGCGAGCAGTACTTC.

This clone was picked up one time. An end of the junction differs from the germline gene, which may be a read error. The gene calls are TRBV28 and TRBJ2-5, with 8 bases matching TRBD1. Germline CDR1 MDHEN, CDR2 SYDVKM. The CDR3 spans 17 residues. The CDR3 bases are TGTGCTAGCAGTTCAACCCAAGGACAGGGAGGATTGGAGACCCAGTACTTC. Protein: CASSSTQGQGGLETQYF. The full variable domain, its missing parts supplied by reference TRBV28 and TRBJ2-5, is DVKVTQSSRYLVKRTGEKVFLECVQDMDHENMFWYRQDPGLGLRLIYFSYDVKMKEKGDIPEGYSVSREKKERFSLILESASTNQTSMYLCASSSTQGQGGLETQYFGPGTRLLVL.

The chain uses TRBV11-2 and TRBJ2-2; tentative D call: TRBD2 (5 bases). Germline V gene lookup returns CDR1 SGHAT and CDR2 FQNNGV. This CDR3 has 18 amino acids. With 0 bases removed from V and 3 bases from J, the gap between germline ends came to 17 bases. DNA for the CDR3: TGTGCCAGCAGCTTAGATCCGGCCAGCTCGAGGGACACCGGGGAGCTGTTTTTT. As protein: CASSLDPASSRDTGELFF.

The chain combines TRBV6-5 with TRBJ1-4; tentatively, D is TRBD1 (6 bases). The V gene lost 7 bases and the J gene lost 8 bases, with 14 bases spanning the gap. The CDR3 is 13 amino acids. CDR1 is MNHEY and CDR2 is SVGAGI in the germline V gene. The CDR3 loop reads CASNQGMREKLFF. The CDR3 DNA is TGTGCCAGCAATCAGGGGATGCGAGAAAAACTGTTTTTT.

The V and J genes are TRBV29-1 and TRBJ1-5; D is uncertain. The CDR3 sequence is 17 residues long. Germline V gives CDR1 SQVTM, CDR2 ANQGSEA. The V end was cut by 2 bases, the J end by 0 bases, with 17 bases between. CDR3 sequence (DNA): TGCAGCGTTGAATTCTTAGTTCGAACCGATAGCAATCAGCCCCAGCATTTT. Protein: CSVEFLVRTDSNQPQHF.

The CDR3 spells CASSADRGVGELFF. As DNA, the CDR3 is TGTGCCAGCAGTGCCGACAGGGGGGTCGGGGAGCTGTTTTTT. The rearrangement joins TRBV28 to TRBJ2-2; 9 nucleotides line up with TRBD1. V was pared by 5 bases and J by 7 bases, with 5 bases of the junction left unmatched. Germline V lookup: CDR1 MDHEN, CDR2 SYDVKM. There are 14 residues in the CDR3.

This chain joins TRBV5-1 and TRBJ2-1; D unclear. CDR3 length: 15 amino acids. The ends were cut back, 4 bases at V and 6 bases at J, with 17 bases in the middle. Germline loops: CDR1 SGHRS, CDR2 YFSETQ. CDR3 in amino acids: CASSPYVNLRNEQFF. For the CDR3, the DNA is TGCGCCAGCAGCCCCTATGTTAATTTGCGCAATGAGCAGTTCTTC.

The chain has TRBV28 and TRBJ2-7, with D perhaps TRBD2 (5 bases). Trimming left V 6 bases short and J 7 bases short, with 13 bases between. The CDR3 is made up of 12 amino acids. Germline-derived CDR1 and CDR2 are MDHEN and SYDVKM. The CDR3 loop is CASSGSLGEQYF. As DNA, the CDR3 is TGTGCCAGCAGCGGCTCACTAGGGGAGCAGTACTTC. Based on the CDR3 plus reference TRBV28 and TRBJ2-7, the full variable domain is DVKVTQSSRYLVKRTGEKVFLECVQDMDHENMFWYRQDPGLGLRLIYFSYDVKMKEKGDIPEGYSVSREKKERFSLILESASTNQTSMYLCASSGSLGEQYFGPGTRLTVT.

The chain recombines TRBV6-5 with TRBJ1-5, with a possible D match to TRBD1 (6 bases). V was cut by 5 bases and J by 7 bases, with 15 bases left in between. Per germline, CDR1 MNHEY and CDR2 SVGAGI. The CDR3 runs to 14 residues. The CDR3 nucleotides are TGTGCCAGCAGTCGAGACACAGGGAAACAGCCCCAGCATTTT. Amino acid sequence: CASSRDTGKQPQHF.

The V call is TRBV19, the J call TRBJ1-5; 9 bases are shared with TRBD1. The CDR3 is 19 residues long. With V trimmed by 7 bases and J by 5 bases, 21 bases remained unmatched. Looked up from germline, CDR1 is LNHDA and CDR2 is SQIVND (reference sequence). CDR3 nucleotide sequence: TGTGCCAGTAAGCCGCACGAGCTCCTGCCGGGACAGGGCGATCAGCCCCAGCATTTT. It translates to CASKPHELLPGQGDQPQHF.

The rearrangement uses TRBV2 and TRBJ1-6; maybe TRBD1 (5 bases). Germline V gene lookup returns CDR1 SNHLY and CDR2 FYNNEI. Deletions cut 8 bases from V and 6 bases from J, with 11 bases between. This CDR3 has 13 amino acids. The CDR3 spells CASARVGNSPLHF. The DNA of the CDR3 is TGTGCCAGCGCCAGGGTTGGTAATTCACCCCTCCACTTT.

This clone was observed a single time. V gene TRBV18 combines with J gene TRBJ2-7, with D possibly TRBD1 on 6 matching bases. The CDR3 is made up of 13 amino acids. Germline V gene sequence: CDR1 KGHSH, CDR2 LQKENI. Trimming cost V 5 bases and J 2 bases, with 10 bases left between them. The CDR3 loop is CASSSTGTYEQYF. Written as DNA, the CDR3 is TGTGCCAGCTCATCAACAGGGACCTACGAGCAGTACTTC.

J is TRBJ2-7 and V is TRBV10-3; 7 nucleotides align to TRBD1. Germline V gene sequence: CDR1 ENHRY, CDR2 SYGVKD. The J segment lost 3 bases and the V segment lost 4 bases, leaving 9 bases of the junction unmatched. This CDR3 is 15 amino acids long. The CDR3 DNA sequence: TGTGCCATCAGTGGTGGACAGGTGATTAACTACGAGCAGTACTTC. It encodes CAISGGQVINYEQYF.

The chain employs TRBV5-5 and TRBJ1-2; TRBD1 is a possible D gene (6 bases). Germline lookup yields CDR1 SGHKS and CDR2 YYEKEE (reference sequence). V lost 0 bases, J lost 4 bases, and 10 bases lay in between. This CDR3 region has 14 residues. In DNA, the CDR3 is TGTGCCAGCAGCTTGGTACAGGGTAGCTATGGCTACACCTTC. This gives the protein CASSLVQGSYGYTF.

This clone came up once. The chain links TRBV4-3 to TRBJ2-1, with 9 positions matching TRBD2. The CDR3 covers 18 residues. Germline-derived CDR1 and CDR2 are LGHNA and YSLEER. V was clipped by 3 bases and J by 7 bases; unmatched bases: 16. The chain's CDR3 is CASSQNPSWGGRGNEQFF. In DNA form, the CDR3 reads TGCGCCAGCAGCCAGAACCCCTCTTGGGGCGGGAGGGGGAATGAGCAGTTCTTC.

The rearrangement uses TRBV5-5 and TRBJ2-5; 12 bases match TRBD2. CDR3 size: 16 residues. J lost 2 bases, V lost 2 bases, and 4 bases had no gene match. CDR1 is SGHKS, CDR2 YYEKEE, per germline (reference sequence). CDR3 coding DNA: TGTGCCAGCAGCTTTCCTAGCGGGGGGGATCAAGAGACCCAGTACTTC. As protein: CASSFPSGGDQETQYF.

J is TRBJ2-7 and V is TRBV29-1, with 8 nucleotides matching TRBD1. CDR3 length equals 12 residues. CDR1 is SQVTM, CDR2 ANQGSEA, per germline. Unmatched junction bases numbered 1, after V lost 6 bases and J lost 0 bases. DNA for the CDR3: TGCAGCGTGGGACAGGCCTCCTACGAGCAGTACTTC. It yields the protein CSVGQASYEQYF.

This sequence joins TRBV3-1 (or the pseudogene TRBV3-2) and TRBJ1-1; TRBD1 matches 7 bases. From germline, CDR1 is LGHDT and CDR2 YNNKEL (reference sequence). Trimming took 1 base from V and 5 from J; bases not matched to a gene: 7. The CDR3 sequence is 15 residues long. CDR3: CASSQVLTGNTEAFF. The CDR3 nucleotides are TGTGCCAGCAGCCAAGTCTTGACAGGGAATACTGAAGCTTTCTTT.

This chain links TRBV27 with TRBJ2-3, with TRBD2 identical over 8 bases. The V gene end was trimmed by 4 bases and the J gene end by 2 bases; junction bases not matched to a gene: 5. The CDR3 spans 15 residues. The germline gives CDR1 MNHEY, CDR2 SMNVEV (reference sequence). This chain's CDR3 is CASSSSGRPTDTQYF. CDR3 in DNA: TGTGCCAGCAGTTCTAGCGGGCGACCCACAGATACGCAGTATTTT.

The chain combines TRBV7-9 with TRBJ2-1, with D tentatively TRBD1 (6 bases). The V end was cut by 2 bases, the J end by 5 bases, with 10 bases between. Germline CDR1 is SEHNR and CDR2 is FQNEAQ (reference sequence). This CDR3 is built from 14 residues. The CDR3 DNA reads TGTGCCAGCAGCTTAACTGGGACAAACAATGAGCAGTTCTTC. It yields the protein CASSLTGTNNEQFF. Full variable domain (rest looked up from reference TRBV7-9 and TRBJ2-1): DTGVSQNPRHKITKRGQNVTFRCDPISEHNRLYWYRQTLGQGPEFLTYFQNEAQLEKSRLLSDRFSAERPKGSFSTLEIQRTEQGDSAMYLCASSLTGTNNEQFFGPGTRLTVL.

The chain is built from TRBV10-3 and TRBJ1-6; D is uncertain. CDR3 length: 15 residues. Trimming shortened V by 0 bases and J by 9 bases, and 12 bases separated the two germline ends. Per the germline V gene, CDR1 is ENHRY and CDR2 is SYGVKD. DNA of the CDR3: TGTGCCATCAGTGAGTCGGGCAGCTTGGTTTCACCCCTCCACTTT. Its translation: CAISESGSLVSPLHF.